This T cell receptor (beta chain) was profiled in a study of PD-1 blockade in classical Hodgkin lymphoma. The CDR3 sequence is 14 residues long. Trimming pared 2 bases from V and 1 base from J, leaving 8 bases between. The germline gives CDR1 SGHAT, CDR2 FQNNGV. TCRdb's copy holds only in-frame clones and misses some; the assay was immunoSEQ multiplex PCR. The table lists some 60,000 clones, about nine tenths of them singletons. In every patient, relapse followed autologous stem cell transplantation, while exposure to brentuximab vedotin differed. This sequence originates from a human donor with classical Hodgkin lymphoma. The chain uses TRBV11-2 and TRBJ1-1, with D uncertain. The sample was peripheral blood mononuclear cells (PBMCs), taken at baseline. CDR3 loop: CASSLLVGNTEAFF. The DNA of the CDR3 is TGTGCCAGCAGCTTACTGGTTGGGAACACTGAAGCTTTCTTT. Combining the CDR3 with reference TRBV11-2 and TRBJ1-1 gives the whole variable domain EAGVAQSPRYKIIEKRQSVAFWCNPISGHATLYWYQQILGQGPKLLIQFQNNGVVDDSQLPKDRFSAERLKGVDSTLKIQPAKLEDSAVYLCASSLLVGNTEAFFGQGTRLTVV.